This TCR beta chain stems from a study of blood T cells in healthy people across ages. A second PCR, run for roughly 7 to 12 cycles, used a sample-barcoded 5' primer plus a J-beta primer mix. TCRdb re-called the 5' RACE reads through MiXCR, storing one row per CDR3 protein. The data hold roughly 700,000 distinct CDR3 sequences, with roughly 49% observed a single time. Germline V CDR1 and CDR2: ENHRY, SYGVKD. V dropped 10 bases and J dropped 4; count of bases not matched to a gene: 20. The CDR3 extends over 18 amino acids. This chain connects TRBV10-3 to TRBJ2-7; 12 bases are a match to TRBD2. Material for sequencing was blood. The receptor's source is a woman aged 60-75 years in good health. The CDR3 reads CASSSRLAGVSSIYEQYF. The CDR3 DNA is TGTGCCAGTTCCTCGAGACTAGCGGGAGTTTCTAGTATTTACGAGCAGTACTTC.